This TCR beta chain was profiled in a study of blood T cell repertoires in COVID-19. The overall study: The origin of the acute and convalescent COVID-19 samples was the United States, Italy and Spain. Nucleic acid was either cDNA or gDNA, and it came from T cells, B-cell-depleted T cells, or PBMCs.

One Seattle source followed patients from active infection through their disease course. CDR1 MNHEY and CDR2 SVGAGI come from the germline V gene. The CDR3 is 14 residues long. V lost 3 bases to trimming and J lost 4 bases; unmatched junction nucleotides: 3. Original handling: Amplifying reference gene primers gave estimates of nucleated cell counts. Repertoires were generated with immunoSEQ multiplex PCR, while TCRdb's copy carries only in-frame clones and drops some. The V and J calls and clone size come from that table; D and trimming were worked out from the DNA. In the table there are 140,000 to 150,000 clones, 75% to 90% of which are singletons.

This chain connects TRBV6-5 to TRBJ2-5; TRBD2 agrees at 9 bases. This TCR derives from a man aged 18 to 29 with COVID-19, enrolled during active disease. Input material: peripheral blood. The CDR3 nucleotides read TGTGCCAGCAGTTATCAAGCGGGAGGAGAGACCCAGTACTTC. It is translated as CASSYQAGGETQYF.